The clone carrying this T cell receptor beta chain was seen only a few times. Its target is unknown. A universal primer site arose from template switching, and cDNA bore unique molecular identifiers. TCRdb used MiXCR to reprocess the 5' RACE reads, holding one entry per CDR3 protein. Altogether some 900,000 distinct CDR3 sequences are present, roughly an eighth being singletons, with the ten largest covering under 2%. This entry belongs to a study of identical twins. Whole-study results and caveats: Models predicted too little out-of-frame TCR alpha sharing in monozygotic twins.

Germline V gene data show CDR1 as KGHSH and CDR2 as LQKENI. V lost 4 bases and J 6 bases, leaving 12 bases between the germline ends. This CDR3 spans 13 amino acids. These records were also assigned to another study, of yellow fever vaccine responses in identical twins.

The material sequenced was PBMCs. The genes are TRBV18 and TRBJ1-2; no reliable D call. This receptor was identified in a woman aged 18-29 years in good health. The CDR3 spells CASSLNSWDGYTF. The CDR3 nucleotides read TGTGCCAGCTCACTTAACTCGTGGGATGGCTACACCTTC.